These 17 T cell receptor beta chains were sequenced from one sample in a study of long-term antiretroviral therapy in people with HIV. Survey-level resolution applied to immunoSEQ assay v3.0. Profiling relied on immunoSEQ multiplex PCR, and the TCRdb table lists in-frame clones only, not all of them. The data show tens of thousands of clones, 80% to 90% seen once. The sample consisted of unsorted PBMCs, taken 1.2 years after starting antiretroviral therapy. The receptors come from a man aged 50 or older with HIV.

The rearrangement joins TRBV13 to TRBJ1-1; D is unclear. This CDR3 contains 12 residues. The germline V gene encodes CDR1 PRHDT and CDR2 FYEKMQ (reference sequence). V was trimmed by 5 bases and J by 8 bases, leaving 12 bases between them. The CDR3 DNA follows: TGTGCCAGCAGCCCGTGGGCTGCGGAAGCTTTCTTT. Protein product: CASSPWAAEAFF.

The chain combines TRBV5-6 with TRBJ1-1; D is unresolved. The V end lost 5 bases, the J end lost 0 bases, and 8 bases lay between the germline ends. The CDR3 covers 13 residues. The germline CDR1 and CDR2 sequences are SGHDT and YYEEEE. Written as DNA, the CDR3 is TGTGCCAGCAGATCTGGCATGAACACTGAAGCTTTCTTT. Amino acids: CASRSGMNTEAFF. The whole variable domain, remainder taken from reference TRBV5-6 and TRBJ1-1, is DAGVTQSPTHLIKTRGQQVTLRCSPKSGHDTVSWYQQALGQGPQFIFQYYEEEERQRGNFPDRFSGHQFPNYSSELNVNALLLGDSALYLCASRSGMNTEAFFGQGTRLTVV.

This rearrangement joins TRBV2 to TRBJ1-6; maybe TRBD1 (6 bases). Germline CDR1 SNHLY, CDR2 FYNNEI. V lost 4 bases, J lost 0 bases, and 10 bases lay in between. CDR3 length: 16 amino acids. In DNA, the CDR3 is TGTGCCAGCAGTGCGGACAGAAGCTCCTATAATTCACCCCTCCACTTT. It translates to CASSADRSSYNSPLHF.

The chain links TRBV27 to TRBJ2-2, with D hard to call. V shed 0 bases and J shed 5 bases, with 10 bases lying between them. Germline values: CDR1 MNHEY, CDR2 SMNVEV (reference sequence). The CDR3 length is 15 residues. CDR3 in DNA: TGTGCCAGCAGTTTATCCACAGTCTTTACCGGGGAGCTGTTTTTT. This sequence encodes CASSLSTVFTGELFF.

The V and J genes are TRBV7-8 and TRBJ1-2; D not certain. Germline values: CDR1 SGHVS, CDR2 FQNEAQ. CDR3 size: 13 residues. V gave up 4 bases and J gave up 5 bases, with 11 bases separating them. The chain's CDR3 is CASSSTAEYGYTF. DNA of the CDR3: TGTGCCAGCAGCTCAACTGCGGAGTATGGCTACACCTTC.

This chain joins TRBV7-9 and TRBJ1-1; D gene uncertain. The V and J ends lost 3 bases and 0 bases respectively, with 11 bases between them. Germline V gene sequence: CDR1 SEHNR, CDR2 FQNEAQ (reference sequence). This CDR3 has 15 residues. CDR3 coding DNA: TGTGCCAGCAGCTTCCGGTCCAGCATGAACACTGAAGCTTTCTTT. Translation gives CASSFRSSMNTEAFF. Variable domain in full (rest from reference TRBV7-9 and TRBJ1-1): DTGVSQNPRHKITKRGQNVTFRCDPISEHNRLYWYRQTLGQGPEFLTYFQNEAQLEKSRLLSDRFSAERPKGSFSTLEIQRTEQGDSAMYLCASSFRSSMNTEAFFGQGTRLTVV.

The genes are TRBV7-9 and TRBJ2-3, with 8 bases lining up with TRBD2. Germline V gene data show CDR1 as SEHNR and CDR2 as FQNEAQ (reference sequence). Losses at the gene ends were 2 bases for V and 4 bases for J; bases not matched to a gene: 11. The CDR3 has 17 amino acids. DNA of the CDR3: TGTGCCAGCAGCTTAACTCGGGGGGGAGGAGTCCCAGATACGCAGTATTTT. This encodes CASSLTRGGGVPDTQYF.

The V and J genes are TRBV9 and TRBJ1-2; D gene uncertain. The CDR3 length is 13 residues. The germline V gene encodes CDR1 SGDLS and CDR2 YYNGEE. The V end was cut by 0 bases, the J end by 4 bases, with 7 bases between. The DNA for the CDR3 is TGTGCCAGCAGCGTAGCATCCCGCTATGGCTACACCTTC. This codes for CASSVASRYGYTF.

The chain is built from TRBV5-1 and TRBJ2-7; tentative D call: TRBD1 (6 bases). CDR1 and CDR2 from the germline V gene are SGHRS and YFSETQ. V was clipped by 3 bases and J by 2 bases, with 18 bases between them. CDR3 length equals 16 residues. The CDR3 spells CASSWQQGWDTYEQYF. CDR3 bases: TGCGCCAGCAGCTGGCAACAGGGTTGGGACACCTACGAGCAGTACTTC.

V and J are TRBV5-1 and TRBJ1-1; D unresolved. The V end lost 1 base, the J end lost 8 bases, and 12 bases lay between the germline ends. The CDR3 has 13 amino acids. Looked up from germline, CDR1 is SGHRS and CDR2 is YFSETQ. In nucleotides, the CDR3 is TGCGCCAGCAGCTTGCGGTCCGGTCCAGAAGCTTTCTTT. Its protein is CASSLRSGPEAFF.

This rearrangement joins TRBV23-1 to TRBJ2-7; D is ambiguous. TRBV23-1 is an ORF for which the function is uncertain. This CDR3 is 11 amino acids long. V gave up 4 bases and J gave up 4 bases, with 5 bases separating them. In DNA form, the CDR3 reads TGCGCCAGCAGTCCCTTTTACGAGCAGTACTTC. Protein sequence: CASSPFYEQYF.

This chain joins TRBV7-8 and TRBJ2-7; a possible D gene is TRBD1 (5 bases). Germline loops: CDR1 SGHVS, CDR2 FQNEAQ. Trimming stripped 5 bases from V and 4 bases from J, with 18 bases between. The CDR3 extends over 15 amino acids. This CDR3 is CASSTQGQPPYEQYF. The DNA of the CDR3 is TGTGCCAGCAGCACTCAGGGCCAACCCCCTTACGAGCAGTACTTC.

The rearrangement joins TRBV6-5 to TRBJ1-2; D is perhaps TRBD1 (5 bases). V was trimmed by 7 bases and J by 4 bases, leaving 16 bases between them. The CDR3 length is 14 residues. Germline CDR1 MNHEY, CDR2 SVGAGI. The CDR3 sequence is CASTPLGLSYGYTF. The CDR3 coding sequence is TGTGCCAGCACCCCACTGGGACTCTCCTATGGCTACACCTTC.

The chain links TRBV2 to TRBJ1-5; the D gene is possibly TRBD1 (5 bases). Between the trimmed V and J ends, which lost 8 bases and 9 bases, there was a span of 20 bases. The length of the CDR3 is 14 residues. Germline CDR1 is SNHLY and CDR2 is FYNNEI. In DNA, the CDR3 is TGTGCCAGCGGTGGGGGGAGGGCACTGGGGCCCCAGCATTTT. Amino acids: CASGGGRALGPQHF.

The rearrangement joins TRBV27 to TRBJ2-1, with no clear D. V lost 6 bases and J 3 bases, leaving 6 bases between the germline ends. The CDR3 totals 12 residues. Germline V CDR1 and CDR2: MNHEY, SMNVEV (reference sequence). The CDR3 DNA sequence: TGTGCCAGCAGCCCCAACTACAATGAGCAGTTCTTC. This encodes CASSPNYNEQFF.

The chain joins TRBV5-8 to TRBJ2-3, with D perhaps matching TRBD1 (5 bases). CDR3 size: 12 residues. The ends were cut back, 0 bases at V and 7 bases at J, with 6 bases in the middle. Germline CDR1 SGHTS, CDR2 YDEGEE. CDR3 sequence: CASSLEGYTQYF. For the CDR3, the DNA is TGTGCCAGCAGCTTGGAGGGGTATACGCAGTATTTT.

The chain employs TRBV5-3 and TRBJ1-5; D unresolved. TRBV5-3 has ORF status, its function being uncertain. Trimming left V 4 bases short and J 6 bases short, with 11 bases between. The CDR3 has 13 amino acids. The CDR3 reads CARSPRGCQPQHF. The CDR3 coding sequence is TGTGCCAGAAGCCCCCGAGGTTGTCAGCCCCAGCATTTT.